Listed below are T cell receptor beta chains from one sample, sequenced in a study of cytomegalovirus exposure and HLA in healthy donors. Libraries were prepared by immunoSEQ multiplex PCR; TCRdb keeps only in-frame clonotypes and omits some of them. Its table lists around 100,000 clones. The sequencing input was PBMCs. These receptors all stem from a man aged 40-50 years in good health and CMV-seronegative. Each CDR3 is given with its conserved first and last residue. The order of the fields is V gene, D gene, J gene, CDR3 DNA, CDR3 protein. A D gene is named only where the DNA matches it firmly.

V gene: TRBV27; D gene: TRBD2; J gene: TRBJ2-5; CDR3 DNA: TGTGCCAGCGGAACTAGCGGGGGGCCCTATCGCCAAGAGACCCAGTACTTC; CDR3 protein: CASGTSGGPYRQETQYF
V gene: TRBV7-6; D gene: TRBD2; J gene: TRBJ2-2; CDR3 DNA: TGTGCCAGCAGCTTAAGAAGCGGGGGTTCGTCCGGGGAGCTGTTTTTT; CDR3 protein: CASSLRSGGSSGELFF
V gene: TRBV11-2; D gene: .; J gene: TRBJ1-5; CDR3 DNA: TGTGCCAGCAGCTTCGGGGGGGCTGGGTCCCAGCATTTT; CDR3 protein: CASSFGGAGSQHF
V gene: TRBV30; D gene: .; J gene: TRBJ1-1; CDR3 DNA: TGTGCCTGGAGTCGCTATCAGAGGATTAACACTGAAGCTTTCTTT; CDR3 protein: CAWSRYQRINTEAFF
V gene: TRBV19; D gene: .; J gene: TRBJ1-4; CDR3 DNA: TGTGCCAGTAGTAAATCCTCTGGGGGGGCCGGGGGTGAAAAACTGTTTTTT; CDR3 protein: CASSKSSGGAGGEKLFF
V gene: TRBV11-2; D gene: TRBD2; J gene: TRBJ2-7; CDR3 DNA: TGTGCCAGCAGTTTCGGACTAGCGGGAATCCACAGCTACGAGCAGTACTTC; CDR3 protein: CASSFGLAGIHSYEQYF
V gene: TRBV7-2; D gene: .; J gene: TRBJ1-2; CDR3 DNA: TGTGCCAGCAGCTCAGACGTCGGAGTAGGCTACACCTTC; CDR3 protein: CASSSDVGVGYTF
V gene: TRBV4-3; D gene: .; J gene: TRBJ1-1; CDR3 DNA: TGCGCCAGCAGCCATACGGGAGATGATCTGAACACTGAAGCTTTCTTT; CDR3 protein: CASSHTGDDLNTEAFF
V gene: TRBV9; D gene: .; J gene: TRBJ2-5; CDR3 DNA: TGTGCCAGCAGTCGCTGGGGGCCGGAGACCCAGTACTTC; CDR3 protein: CASSRWGPETQYF
V gene: TRBV7-9; D gene: .; J gene: TRBJ2-4; CDR3 DNA: TGTGCCAGCAGCTTAGGCGGCCGGAGCATTCAGTACTTC; CDR3 protein: CASSLGGRSIQYF
V gene: TRBV28; D gene: TRBD1; J gene: TRBJ1-4; CDR3 DNA: TGTGCCAGCAGTGGGGGGGGGACAGGGATGAGTAATGAAAAACTGTTTTTT; CDR3 protein: CASSGGGTGMSNEKLFF
V gene: TRBV11-2; D gene: .; J gene: TRBJ2-7; CDR3 DNA: TGTGCCAGCAGCTTAGATTACAGAGTATACGAGCAGTACTTC; CDR3 protein: CASSLDYRVYEQYF
V gene: TRBV28; D gene: .; J gene: TRBJ2-5; CDR3 DNA: TGTGCCAGCAGAGGACAGTACCAAGAGACCCAGTACTTC; CDR3 protein: CASRGQYQETQYF
V gene: TRBV18; D gene: TRBD1; J gene: TRBJ2-7; CDR3 DNA: TGTGCCAGCTCCGCACAGGGGGCGTACGAGCAGTACTTC; CDR3 protein: CASSAQGAYEQYF
V gene: TRBV5-5; D gene: .; J gene: TRBJ2-2; CDR3 DNA: TGTGCCAGCAGCTTTGTGGGAAGGGGCGAACTGTTTTTT; CDR3 protein: CASSFVGRGELFF
V gene: TRBV18; D gene: TRBD1; J gene: TRBJ1-5; CDR3 DNA: TGTGCCAGCTCACCCCGGGGACAGGGGAGGGATCAGCCCCAGCATTTT; CDR3 protein: CASSPRGQGRDQPQHF
V gene: TRBV10-2; D gene: TRBD1; J gene: TRBJ2-7; CDR3 DNA: TGCGCCAGCGTACCAGGGGGCGGGTACGAGCAGTACTTC; CDR3 protein: CASVPGGGYEQYF
V gene: TRBV7-9; D gene: .; J gene: TRBJ2-7; CDR3 DNA: TGTGCCAGCAGCTCTTTCCCAAGGGTAGCGGACTCCTACGAGCAGTACTTC; CDR3 protein: CASSSFPRVADSYEQYF
V gene: TRBV6-1; D gene: .; J gene: TRBJ1-2; CDR3 DNA: TGTGCCAGCAGTGATCTTACAGGCCCAAACTATGGCTACACCTTC; CDR3 protein: CASSDLTGPNYGYTF
V gene: TRBV7-9; D gene: .; J gene: TRBJ1-3; CDR3 DNA: TGTGCCAGCAGCGCAATGACAGGTTCGGGAAACACCATATATTTT; CDR3 protein: CASSAMTGSGNTIYF
V gene: TRBV5-1; D gene: TRBD1; J gene: TRBJ2-7; CDR3 DNA: TGCGCCAGCAGCTCCGGGACAGGACCGGTCACTTACGAGCAGTACTTC; CDR3 protein: CASSSGTGPVTYEQYF
V gene: TRBV28; D gene: TRBD2; J gene: TRBJ2-1; CDR3 DNA: TGTGCCAGCAGCCCTAATAGCGGGAGACGTTACAATGAGCAGTTCTTC; CDR3 protein: CASSPNSGRRYNEQFF
V gene: TRBV7-2; D gene: TRBD2; J gene: TRBJ2-1; CDR3 DNA: TGTGCCAGCAGCCCCCCGGGTAGCGGGAGAGCTGAGCAGTTCTTC; CDR3 protein: CASSPPGSGRAEQFF
V gene: TRBV11-2; D gene: .; J gene: TRBJ2-7; CDR3 DNA: TGTGCCAGCAGCTTAGTGAGCCAGGGGACCTACGAGCAGTACTTC; CDR3 protein: CASSLVSQGTYEQYF
V gene: TRBV11-3; D gene: .; J gene: TRBJ1-2; CDR3 DNA: TGTGCCAGCAGCTTAGATCGATCTGTCGGGACACCAAACTATGGCTACACCTTC; CDR3 protein: CASSLDRSVGTPNYGYTF
V gene: TRBV10-1; D gene: TRBD1; J gene: TRBJ1-3; CDR3 DNA: TGCGCCAGAAGGACAGGGCTCCCGGAGGGAACTGGAAACACCATATATTTT; CDR3 protein: CARRTGLPEGTGNTIYF
V gene: TRBV2; D gene: TRBD1; J gene: TRBJ2-3; CDR3 DNA: TGTGCCAGCAGTGAAGCAGGACAGGGTATGGACACCCTAGTGCCGCAGTATTTT; CDR3 protein: CASSEAGQGMDTLVPQYF
V gene: TRBV6-1; D gene: TRBD2; J gene: TRBJ2-7; CDR3 DNA: TGTGCCAGCAGTGTCGCCGGGAGGGCCTACGAGCAGTACTTC; CDR3 protein: CASSVAGRAYEQYF
V gene: TRBV2; D gene: .; J gene: TRBJ2-3; CDR3 DNA: TGTGCCAGCAGTGAACTCAGGGGACTACAACTCGGGGTGGATACGCAGTATTTT; CDR3 protein: CASSELRGLQLGVDTQYF
V gene: TRBV7-2; D gene: .; J gene: TRBJ2-7; CDR3 DNA: TGTACCAGCAGCCGGACAGTCACCTACGAGCAGTACTTC; CDR3 protein: CTSSRTVTYEQYF
V gene: TRBV10-3; D gene: .; J gene: TRBJ2-7; CDR3 DNA: TGTGCCATCGGGTCCCAGGGTCTCCACGAGCAGTACTTC; CDR3 protein: CAIGSQGLHEQYF
V gene: TRBV2; D gene: TRBD1; J gene: TRBJ1-2; CDR3 DNA: TGTGCCAGCAGGGACAGGGGGGTAGGGGGCTACACCTTC; CDR3 protein: CASRDRGVGGYTF
V gene: TRBV7-9; D gene: TRBD2; J gene: TRBJ2-7; CDR3 DNA: TGTGCCAGCAGCCCCAGGACTAGCGGGGTGCACTACGAGCAGTACTTC; CDR3 protein: CASSPRTSGVHYEQYF
V gene: TRBV6-5; D gene: .; J gene: TRBJ1-5; CDR3 DNA: TGTGCCAGTAAAGTTAGCGGGGGCAATCAGCCCCAGCATTTT; CDR3 protein: CASKVSGGNQPQHF
V gene: TRBV7-9; D gene: .; J gene: TRBJ2-7; CDR3 DNA: TGTGCCGGCAGCTTAGATCGGGGAAGACAGGCCTACGAGCAGTACTTC; CDR3 protein: CAGSLDRGRQAYEQYF
V gene: TRBV28; D gene: TRBD2; J gene: TRBJ2-1; CDR3 DNA: TGTGCCAGCAGTTTCACCGGGACTAGCGGTTACAATGAGCAGTTCTTC; CDR3 protein: CASSFTGTSGYNEQFF
V gene: TRBV7-9; D gene: .; J gene: TRBJ2-1; CDR3 DNA: TGTGCCAGCAGCAGGCAGGGCACCCTTCACAATGAGCAGTTCTTC; CDR3 protein: CASSRQGTLHNEQFF
V gene: TRBV30; D gene: .; J gene: TRBJ1-4; CDR3 DNA: TGTGCCTGGAATTCCGGTGTCAATGAAAAACTGTTTTTT; CDR3 protein: CAWNSGVNEKLFF
V gene: TRBV18; D gene: TRBD1; J gene: TRBJ2-5; CDR3 DNA: TGTGCCAGCTCACCACCGAGACAGGGGCTACTCCAAGAGACCCAGTACTTC; CDR3 protein: CASSPPRQGLLQETQYF
V gene: TRBV19; D gene: TRBD2; J gene: TRBJ2-1; CDR3 DNA: TGTGCCAGTAGCTCCCCGGCTAGCGGGGGGGATGAGCAGTTCTTC; CDR3 protein: CASSSPASGGDEQFF
V gene: TRBV27; D gene: TRBD1; J gene: TRBJ2-2; CDR3 DNA: TGTGCCAGCAGTTATGGGACAGGGTGGGGAGTCGGGGTCACCGGGGAGCTGTTTTTT; CDR3 protein: CASSYGTGWGVGVTGELFF
V gene: TRBV29-1; D gene: .; J gene: TRBJ1-2; CDR3 DNA: TGCAGCGTTTTAGGCTACACCTTC; CDR3 protein: CSVLGYTF